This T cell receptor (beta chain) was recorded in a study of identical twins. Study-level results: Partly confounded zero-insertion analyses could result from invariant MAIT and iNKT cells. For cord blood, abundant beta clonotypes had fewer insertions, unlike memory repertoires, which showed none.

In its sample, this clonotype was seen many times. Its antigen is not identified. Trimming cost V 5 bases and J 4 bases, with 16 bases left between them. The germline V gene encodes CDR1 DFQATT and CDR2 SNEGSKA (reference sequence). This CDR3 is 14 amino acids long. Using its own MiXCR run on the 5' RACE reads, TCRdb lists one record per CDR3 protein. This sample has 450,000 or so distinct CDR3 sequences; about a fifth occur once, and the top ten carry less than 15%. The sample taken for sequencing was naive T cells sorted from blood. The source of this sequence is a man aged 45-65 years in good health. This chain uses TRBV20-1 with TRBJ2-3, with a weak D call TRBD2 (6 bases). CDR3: CSARRGEGPDTQYF. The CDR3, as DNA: TGCAGTGCTCGGAGGGGCGAGGGCCCAGATACGCAGTATTTT.